What follows are 24 T cell receptor beta chains derived from one specimen sequenced in a study of human T cells and chemical hapten exposure. TCRdb reprocessed the RACE reads via MiXCR and lists one record per CDR3 protein. The data hold roughly 260,000 distinct CDR3 sequences, with approximately 8.4% observed a single time. Specified time point: pre-sensitization, week 0. Treatment in this sample: therapeutic diphenylcyclopropenone sensitization with weekly scalp DPC. The input for sequencing was whole blood, taken in connection with sensitization to the hapten diphenylcyclopropenone (DPC). Every receptor here comes from a woman aged 40 to 50 with alopecia areata. Some clones in this sample may be carry-over from other donors' samples.

This clonotype has more than one count but fewer than ten. Just one base apart from a much larger clone, this may be a read error. The genes are TRBV6-5 and TRBJ2-5, with D uncertain. Germline assignment: CDR1 MNHEY and CDR2 SVGAGI. Trimming took off 2 bases at V and 3 bases at J, with 1 base between the two ends. The CDR3 contains 11 residues. The CDR3 loop is CASSYKETQYF. The CDR3 DNA reads TGTGCCAGCAGTTACAAAGAGACCCAGTACTTC.

In this sample, this clonotype turned up a few times. V usage is TRBV28 and J usage is TRBJ1-5; perhaps TRBD1 as D (5 bases). The CDR3 spans 15 residues. Trimming took 5 bases from V and 2 from J, leaving 13 bases between them. Germline CDR1 is MDHEN and CDR2 is SYDVKM. This chain's CDR3 is CASSQGVRGNQPQHF. DNA of the CDR3: TGTGCCAGCAGTCAGGGCGTCCGCGGCAATCAGCCCCAGCATTTT.

This clonotype was picked up many times. This rearrangement joins TRBV7-8 to TRBJ1-5; 7 bases are shared with TRBD1. Unmatched junction bases numbered 2, after V lost 3 bases and J lost 0 bases. The V gene's germline CDR1 is SGHVS and CDR2 FQNEAQ. CDR3 length equals 15 residues. The CDR3 DNA is TGTGCCAGCAGCTTCGGACAGGCTAGCAATCAGCCCCAGCATTTT. This sequence encodes CASSFGQASNQPQHF.

Only a few counts were recorded for this clonotype. The chain employs TRBV5-1 and TRBJ2-3, with D perhaps matching TRBD2 (5 bases). The V gene's germline CDR1 is SGHRS and CDR2 YFSETQ. Trimming shortened V by 2 bases and J by 1 base, and 11 bases separated the two germline ends. The CDR3 contains 15 residues. The CDR3 coding sequence is TGCGCCAGCAGCTTAGCGGCGGCGCGCACAGATACGCAGTATTTT. It is translated as CASSLAAARTDTQYF.

This clonotype was seen a few times. The gene calls are TRBV7-8 and TRBJ2-3; 9 nucleotides agree with TRBD2. Germline loops: CDR1 SGHVS, CDR2 FQNEAQ. The CDR3 spans 14 residues. Unmatched junction bases numbered 5, after V lost 5 bases and J lost 5 bases. The CDR3 nucleotides read TGTGCCAGCAGCCGCGGGGGGGAGAAAGATACGCAGTATTTT. As protein: CASSRGGEKDTQYF.

This clonotype was detected only a few times. The V and J genes are TRBV20-1 and TRBJ1-1; D might be TRBD1 (6 bases). CDR1 is DFQATT and CDR2 is SNEGSKA in the germline V gene (reference sequence). The CDR3 length is 11 residues. Trimming pared 7 bases from V and 0 bases from J, leaving 6 bases between. The CDR3 sequence: CSGQVNTEAFF. Here the CDR3 DNA reads TGCAGTGGACAGGTGAACACTGAAGCTTTCTTT.

This rearrangement joins TRBV4-1 to TRBJ2-7; tentative D call: TRBD2 (5 bases). The germline gives CDR1 MGHRA, CDR2 YSYEKL. V was trimmed by 4 bases and J by 5 bases, leaving 15 bases between them. The CDR3 totals 14 residues. The CDR3 DNA reads as TGCGCCAGCAGCCCCTCGGCGGCCGGGGACGAGCAGTACTTC. It is translated as CASSPSAAGDEQYF.

The CDR3 here is CASSRDSSEETQYF. The CDR3 nucleotides read TGCGCCAGCAGCCGGGACAGTTCCGAAGAGACCCAGTACTTC. The rearrangement joins TRBV5-1 to TRBJ2-5, with 7 bases aligning to TRBD1. The germline V gene encodes CDR1 SGHRS and CDR2 YFSETQ. The CDR3 spans 14 residues. The V segment lost 4 bases and the J segment 3 bases; nucleotides outside the gene matches: 6.

The chain links TRBV7-2 to TRBJ2-7; 9 nucleotides line up with TRBD2. This CDR3 has 15 amino acids. Germline V gives CDR1 SGHTA, CDR2 FQGNSA. J lost 6 bases, V lost 5 bases, and 11 bases had no gene match. CDR3 residues: CASSGQVSGRSEQYF. The CDR3 DNA follows: TGTGCCAGCAGCGGCCAGGTGAGCGGGAGGAGCGAGCAGTACTTC.

The chain employs TRBV3-1 and TRBJ1-5; tentative D call: TRBD1 (5 bases). The germline V gene has CDR1 LGHDT and CDR2 YNNKEL (reference sequence). Trimming stripped 5 bases from V and 8 bases from J, with 19 bases between. The CDR3 has 15 amino acids. The CDR3: CASSSGGQGGEPQHF. The CDR3 nucleotides are TGTGCCAGCAGCTCGGGGGGTCAGGGTGGTGAGCCCCAGCATTTT.

This clonotype has more than one count but fewer than ten. The CDR3 DNA sequence: TGTGCCACCAGCAGAGATGGGTATCAGCCCCAGCATTTT. Translating it yields CATSRDGYQPQHF. The rearrangement links TRBV15 to TRBJ1-5, with D unclear. Trimming stripped 0 bases from V and 5 bases from J, with 5 bases between. From germline, CDR1 is LNHNV and CDR2 YYDKDF (reference sequence). CDR3 size: 13 residues. The full variable domain, its missing parts supplied by reference TRBV15 and TRBJ1-5, is DAMVIQNPRYQVTQFGKPVTLSCSQTLNHNVMYWYQQKSSQAPKLLFHYYDKDFNNEADTPDNFQSRRPNTSFCFLDIRSPGLGDTAMYLCATSRDGYQPQHFGDGTRLSIL.

The chain carries TRBV29-1 and TRBJ1-1, with D possibly TRBD1 on 6 matching bases. Germline values: CDR1 SQVTM, CDR2 ANQGSEA. V dropped 3 bases and J dropped 4 bases, with 15 bases sitting between them. The CDR3 spans 14 residues. The CDR3 protein is CSVDPAGAGTEAFF. CDR3 in DNA: TGCAGCGTTGATCCCGCGGGGGCAGGCACTGAAGCTTTCTTT.

This clonotype has ten or more counts. This chain joins TRBV9 and TRBJ1-2; 7 bases match TRBD1. CDR1 is SGDLS and CDR2 is YYNGEE in the germline V gene. CDR3 size: 15 residues. With V trimmed by 3 bases and J by 3 bases, 8 bases remained unmatched. CDR3 nucleotides: TGTGCCAGCAGCGAGACAGGGAGTTCTTACTATGGCTACACCTTC. It is translated as CASSETGSSYYGYTF.

This clonotype has a handful of counts. This chain joins TRBV5-6 and TRBJ1-2, with D unclear. This CDR3 comprises 15 residues. V was shortened by 4 bases and J by 0 bases, with 13 bases between the two germline ends. Germline CDR1 and CDR2: SGHDT and YYEEEE. CDR3 coding DNA: TGTGCCAGCAGCGAGGCAATCTTTACTAACTATGGCTACACCTTC. Protein sequence: CASSEAIFTNYGYTF.

The sample holds a few counts of this clonotype. V is TRBV7-2 and J is TRBJ1-1; 7 bases match TRBD1. Germline V gene lookup returns CDR1 SGHTA and CDR2 FQGNSA. The V gene end was trimmed by 5 bases and the J gene end by 4 bases; junction bases not matched to a gene: 7. This CDR3 is 14 amino acids long. This chain's CDR3 is CASSADRAGTEAFF. The CDR3 nucleotides are TGTGCCAGCAGCGCTGACAGGGCGGGCACTGAAGCTTTCTTT.

This chain links TRBV10-3 with TRBJ2-5, with TRBD2 matching over 7 bases. Germline CDR1 ENHRY, CDR2 SYGVKD. The CDR3 has 14 residues. V dropped 8 bases and J dropped 5; count of bases not matched to a gene: 11. Written as DNA, the CDR3 is TGTGCCATCGCTGCCGCTGTCGGGGGGGAGACCCAGTACTTC. Amino acid sequence: CAIAAAVGGETQYF.

This sequence joins TRBV6-6 and TRBJ2-7; D perhaps matches TRBD1 (7 bases). From germline, CDR1 is MNHNY and CDR2 SVGAGI (reference sequence). This CDR3 spans 12 amino acids. V shed 6 bases and J shed 6 bases, with 12 bases lying between them. The CDR3 DNA reads TGTGCCAGCAGAACAGGGGAGGTCGAGCAGTACTTC. It is translated as CASRTGEVEQYF.

Ten or more counts support this clonotype. This sequence joins TRBV12-3 or TRBV12-4 and TRBJ2-3, with a possible D match to TRBD1 (7 bases). Trimming removed 1 base at V and 4 bases at J, with 12 bases between. The CDR3 covers 15 residues. In DNA, the CDR3 is TGTGCCAGCAGTTTAGACAGGGGAGGCCCAGATACGCAGTATTTT. Translation: CASSLDRGGPDTQYF.

The gene calls are TRBV5-6 and TRBJ2-2, with 13 bases aligning to TRBD2. CDR3 length: 17 amino acids. Germline CDR1 and CDR2: SGHDT and YYEEEE. V shed 4 bases, J shed 5 bases, and the junction held 8 bases outside the gene matches. The CDR3 DNA reads TGTGCCAGCAGCCATGGACTAGCGGGAGCTGGTACCGGGGAGCTGTTTTTT. Translated: CASSHGLAGAGTGELFF.

This clonotype was detected only a few times. The V call is TRBV2, the J call TRBJ2-1; D remains unclear. The CDR3 spans 13 residues. The germline V gene encodes CDR1 SNHLY and CDR2 FYNNEI. The V gene lost 8 bases and the J gene lost 3 bases, with 11 bases spanning the gap. The CDR3 loop is CASEPPNYNEQFF. The CDR3 DNA follows: TGTGCCAGCGAGCCTCCTAACTACAATGAGCAGTTCTTC.

V gene TRBV5-1 combines with J gene TRBJ2-7; D remains ambiguous. Between the trimmed V and J ends, which lost 0 bases and 2 bases, there was a span of 12 bases. The CDR3 sequence is 15 residues long. CDR1 SGHRS and CDR2 YFSETQ come from the germline V gene. CDR3 region: CASSLETGSPYEQYF. The CDR3 DNA reads as TGCGCCAGCAGCTTGGAAACCGGTAGCCCCTACGAGCAGTACTTC.

This clonotype was detected only a few times. The gene calls are TRBV6-2 or TRBV6-3 and TRBJ1-1, with D uncertain. The length of the CDR3 is 13 residues. The germline V and J ends were trimmed by 4 bases and 4 bases, with 10 bases remaining between them. Germline assignment: CDR1 MNHEY and CDR2 SVGEGT. DNA for the CDR3: TGTGCCAGCAGTTCCGGACGGTCCACTGAAGCTTTCTTT. This encodes CASSSGRSTEAFF.

Only a few counts were recorded for this clonotype. The chain joins TRBV3-1 to TRBJ2-3, with a weak D call TRBD1 (6 bases). Trimming pared 4 bases from V and 5 bases from J, leaving 25 bases between. The CDR3 loop spans 18 amino acids. Germline V gene data show CDR1 as LGHDT and CDR2 as YNNKEL (reference sequence). CDR3 nucleotide sequence: TGTGCCAGCAGCCCCCCCCTGAGGGCGGACAGTACAGGAGATACGCAGTATTTT. This gives the protein CASSPPLRADSTGDTQYF.

This sequence joins TRBV7-3 and TRBJ2-1, with 12 bases aligning to TRBD1. This CDR3 has 20 residues. The germline CDR1 and CDR2 sequences are SGHTA and FQGTGA. J lost 0 bases, V lost 5 bases, and 14 bases had no gene match. The chain's CDR3 is CASSMTGTGGVGSSYNEQFF. The CDR3 DNA follows: TGTGCCAGCAGCATGACCGGGACAGGGGGCGTAGGAAGCTCCTACAATGAGCAGTTCTTC.